A single sample gave rise to the 30 T cell receptor beta chains below, sequenced in a study of response to subunit inactivated influenza vaccine. MiXCR was run by TCRdb on the RT-PCR reads, yielding one entry per CDR3 protein. The table has fewer than 800,000 distinct CDR3 sequences, roughly 14% seen once. Sequenced here: PBMCs from blood, sampled about 12 days after vaccination. These receptors were collected from a man in his fifties or sixties who received an inactivated influenza vaccine.

This clonotype came up once. The J gene is TRBJ2-1, the V gene TRBV10-2, with TRBD1 identical over 8 bases. V was clipped by 7 bases and J by 4 bases; unmatched bases: 9. The CDR3 covers 15 residues. Germline V gene data show CDR1 as WSHSY and CDR2 as SAAADI. The CDR3: CASNQGATAYNEQFF. The DNA for the CDR3 is TGCGCCAGCAACCAGGGGGCGACCGCTTACAATGAGCAGTTCTTC.

This clonotype was seen more than once but under ten times. The chain carries TRBV29-1 and TRBJ2-3; 9 nucleotides line up with TRBD1. This CDR3 spans 13 amino acids. Looked up from germline, CDR1 is SQVTM and CDR2 is ANQGSEA. The junction had 4 bases not matched to a gene; V was cut back by 4 bases and J by 5 bases. The CDR3 DNA reads TGCAGCGTTGCGGACAGGGGAGGAGATACGCAGTATTTT. Encoded protein: CSVADRGGDTQYF.

The V gene is TRBV4-1, the J gene TRBJ2-5; 12 bases line up with TRBD2. Germline V gene data show CDR1 as MGHRA and CDR2 as YSYEKL. The length of the CDR3 is 19 residues. The V and J ends lost 0 bases and 2 bases, in that order; junction bases with no gene match: 10. CDR3 in amino acids: CASSQEGLAGGPWQETQYF. The CDR3 DNA is TGCGCCAGCAGCCAAGAGGGGCTAGCGGGGGGGCCTTGGCAAGAGACCCAGTACTTC.

The CDR3: CASSGSRRDRVEETQYF. The CDR3 DNA sequence: TGTGCCAGCAGTGGGTCCCGACGGGACAGGGTCGAAGAGACCCAGTACTTC. The rearrangement links TRBV2 to TRBJ2-5, with TRBD1 matching over 9 bases. CDR3 length: 17 amino acids. From germline, CDR1 is SNHLY and CDR2 FYNNEI. With 4 bases clipped from V and 3 bases from J, the junction kept 12 bases outside the gene matches.

This clonotype was detected a few times. The genes are TRBV29-1 and TRBJ2-3; D is perhaps TRBD1 (6 bases). In germline, CDR1 is SQVTM, CDR2 ANQGSEA. The V gene lost 6 bases and the J gene lost 3 bases, with 16 bases spanning the gap. The CDR3 totals 14 residues. In DNA, the CDR3 is TGCAGCGTCCGGATAGGGGGAACGACAGATACGCAGTATTTT. Its protein is CSVRIGGTTDTQYF.

This clonotype was seen more than once but under ten times. The V gene is TRBV28, the J gene TRBJ2-2, with 8 bases aligning to TRBD1. This CDR3 region has 14 residues. Trimming took 2 bases from V and 7 from J; bases not matched to a gene: 3. CDR1 and CDR2 from the germline V gene are MDHEN and SYDVKM. The CDR3, as DNA: TGTGCCAGCAGTTTACCAGGGGGCGGCGGGGAGCTGTTTTTT. This gives the protein CASSLPGGGGELFF.

This chain links TRBV5-1 with TRBJ2-1, with 11 bases matching TRBD1. The CDR3 is 17 residues long. Germline V gene data show CDR1 as SGHRS and CDR2 as YFSETQ. Trimming cost V 2 bases and J 6 bases; bases outside gene matches: 10. The DNA for the CDR3 is TGCGCCAGCAGCTTTAATCCCGCCGGGACAGGGGGCAATGAGCAGTTCTTC. It encodes CASSFNPAGTGGNEQFF.

The chain is built from TRBV7-2 and TRBJ2-2, with 7 nucleotides matching TRBD1. CDR1 and CDR2 (germline): SGHTA, FQGNSA. This CDR3 contains 16 residues. Trimming removed 7 bases from V and 1 base from J; junction bases left unmatched: 9. CDR3 sequence (DNA): TGTGCCAGCACCGCCCTTTGGACAGGGAACACCGGGGAGCTGTTTTTT. Translated: CASTALWTGNTGELFF.

Only a few counts were recorded for this clonotype. The genes are TRBV12-3 or TRBV12-4 and TRBJ2-1, with D unresolved. V lost 6 bases, J lost 0 bases, and 6 bases lay in between. The CDR3 is 13 residues long. The CDR3 DNA reads as TGTGCCAGCAGGACCACCTCCTACAATGAGCAGTTCTTC. Residues: CASRTTSYNEQFF.

This clonotype appeared many times. The chain recombines TRBV5-1 with TRBJ2-7; no definite D call. This CDR3 has 14 amino acids. Looked up from germline, CDR1 is SGHRS and CDR2 is YFSETQ. Trimming left V 5 bases short and J 0 bases short, with 12 bases between. The CDR3 is CASSVRPSSYEQYF. The CDR3 DNA sequence: TGCGCCAGCAGTGTGCGGCCGTCCTCCTACGAGCAGTACTTC.

This clonotype was observed at least ten times. The V call is TRBV3-1, the J call TRBJ2-5; no definite D call. V dropped 2 bases and J dropped 7 bases, with 5 bases sitting between them. Germline V CDR1 and CDR2: LGHDT, YNNKEL (reference sequence). The length of the CDR3 is 11 residues. This CDR3 reads CASSQRGTQYF. CDR3 DNA: TGTGCCAGCAGCCAACGTGGGACCCAGTACTTC.

The chain is built from TRBV5-6 and TRBJ2-1; possible D gene TRBD2, 6 bases. CDR1 SGHDT and CDR2 YYEEEE come from the germline V gene. The V end was cut by 4 bases, the J end by 0 bases, with 11 bases between. The CDR3 is 15 amino acids. The chain's CDR3 is CASSLGGVSYNEQFF. In DNA form, the CDR3 reads TGTGCCAGCAGCCTCGGGGGAGTCTCCTACAATGAGCAGTTCTTC.

The chain couples TRBV5-1 to TRBJ2-3, with 9 nucleotides matching TRBD1. Germline V CDR1 and CDR2: SGHRS, YFSETQ. Germline trimming cut 4 bases from V and 6 bases from J; bases unmatched to any gene: 3. The CDR3 extends over 13 amino acids. The CDR3 DNA follows: TGCGCCAGCAGCACAGGGACAGGGGATACGCAGTATTTT. It translates to CASSTGTGDTQYF.

Many counts were recorded for this clonotype. The V and J genes are TRBV12-3 or TRBV12-4 and TRBJ2-7; D may be TRBD2 (6 bases). This CDR3 is built from 15 residues. Trimming removed 6 bases at V and 6 bases at J, with 21 bases between. The CDR3 sequence is CASSPGTGSLIEQYF. The DNA of the CDR3 is TGTGCCAGCAGCCCCGGGACTGGGAGCCTTATCGAGCAGTACTTC.

This clonotype was recorded a few times. The chain has TRBV14 and TRBJ2-7; D not resolved. Trimming removed 4 bases from V and 4 bases from J, with 14 bases in between. The CDR3 has 14 amino acids. The germline gives CDR1 SGHDN, CDR2 FVKESK. CDR3 sequence (DNA): TGTGCCAGCAGCCTAGGATTAGTTGAGTACGAGCAGTACTTC. Translated, it gives CASSLGLVEYEQYF.

The rearrangement links TRBV4-1 to TRBJ2-2; no reliable D call. Between the trimmed V and J ends, which lost 1 base and 4 bases, there was a span of 10 bases. This CDR3 is 15 amino acids long. Germline V gene data show CDR1 as MGHRA and CDR2 as YSYEKL. The CDR3 region is CASSQVGQRTGELFF. The CDR3 coding sequence is TGCGCCAGCAGCCAAGTTGGCCAGCGCACCGGGGAGCTGTTTTTT.

The sample holds many counts of this clonotype. The chain combines TRBV6-5 with TRBJ1-2; no reliable D call. In germline, CDR1 is MNHEY, CDR2 SVGAGI. The CDR3 contains 13 residues. The ends were cut back, 0 bases at V and 4 bases at J, with 6 bases in the middle. In nucleotides, the CDR3 is TGTGCCAGCAGTTACTCAGGGTCCTATGGCTACACCTTC. Protein product: CASSYSGSYGYTF.

The chain employs TRBV19 and TRBJ2-2; maybe TRBD2 (6 bases). Per the germline V gene, CDR1 is LNHDA and CDR2 is SQIVND (reference sequence). V was clipped by 10 bases and J by 3 bases, with 12 bases between them. This CDR3 has 13 residues. The CDR3 bases are TGTGCCACCGAGGGACTTTACACCGGGGAGCTGTTTTTT. As protein: CATEGLYTGELFF.

The chain links TRBV27 to TRBJ2-1; D unresolved. CDR3 length equals 14 residues. V was shortened by 1 base and J by 6 bases, with 10 bases between the two germline ends. CDR1 and CDR2 (germline): MNHEY, SMNVEV (reference sequence). The CDR3 is CASSLYARSNEQFF. CDR3 coding DNA: TGTGCCAGCAGTTTATACGCCCGATCCAATGAGCAGTTCTTC.

This chain's CDR3 is CASTAVAGGPSYNEQFF. In nucleotides, the CDR3 is TGTGCCAGCACCGCAGTTGCGGGAGGGCCCTCCTACAATGAGCAGTTCTTC. This chain links TRBV6-2 or TRBV6-3 with TRBJ2-1; 9 bases are a match to TRBD2. The V gene end was trimmed by 7 bases and the J gene end by 0 bases; junction bases not matched to a gene: 10. Germline V CDR1 and CDR2: MNHEY, SVGEGT. The CDR3 is 17 residues long.

This sequence joins TRBV18 and TRBJ2-7, with 8 bases aligning to TRBD1. Trimming at V came to 5 bases and at J to 4 bases, leaving 10 bases not matched to a gene. The CDR3 contains 15 residues. The germline gives CDR1 KGHSH, CDR2 LQKENI. In DNA, the CDR3 is TGTGCCAGCTCAAGAGCCGGGACAGGTGTTTACGAGCAGTACTTC. This gives the protein CASSRAGTGVYEQYF.

This clonotype was detected a few times. V and J are TRBV4-3 and TRBJ2-5, with a weak D call TRBD2 (5 bases). Germline V lookup: CDR1 LGHNA, CDR2 YSLEER. This CDR3 is 16 amino acids long. V gave up 0 bases and J gave up 0 bases, with 11 bases separating them. CDR3 nucleotides: TGCGCCAGCAGCCAAGATCTAGCAGAGTACCAAGAGACCCAGTACTTC. Protein sequence: CASSQDLAEYQETQYF.

This clonotype was observed a handful of times. This sequence joins TRBV29-1 and TRBJ1-1; TRBD1 might be the D (5 bases). This CDR3 spans 12 amino acids. The ends were cut back, 5 bases at V and 4 bases at J, with 11 bases in the middle. In germline, CDR1 is SQVTM, CDR2 ANQGSEA. This chain's CDR3 is CSVLVGGTEAFF. The CDR3 nucleotides are TGCAGCGTTCTAGTGGGGGGCACTGAAGCTTTCTTT.

CDR3 in amino acids: CASSDPGSGYTF. The DNA for the CDR3 is TGTGCCAGCAGTGATCCCGGGTCTGGCTACACCTTC. V and J are TRBV25-1 and TRBJ1-2; no clear D gene. Trimming removed 3 bases from V and 7 bases from J, with 9 bases in between. This CDR3 is 12 amino acids long. Per germline, CDR1 MGHDK and CDR2 SYGVNS.

The rearrangement uses TRBV11-3 and TRBJ1-3; D gene unclear. V dropped 1 base and J dropped 2 bases, with 15 bases sitting between them. The CDR3 is made up of 17 amino acids. CDR1 is SGHNT, CDR2 YENEEA, per germline. The CDR3 bases are TGTGCCAGCAGCTTAGTTGCCTCTGCGCCCGCTGGAAACACCATATATTTT. Translating gives CASSLVASAPAGNTIYF.

This clonotype came up a few times. The J gene is TRBJ1-2, the V gene TRBV6-5, with D possibly matching TRBD1 (5 bases). The ends were cut back, 2 bases at V and 6 bases at J, with 10 bases in the middle. Per the germline V gene, CDR1 is MNHEY and CDR2 is SVGAGI. The length of the CDR3 is 13 residues. CDR3 amino acids: CASSYRGWDGYTF. In DNA, the CDR3 is TGTGCCAGCAGTTACAGGGGCTGGGATGGCTACACCTTC.

V usage is TRBV29-1 and J usage is TRBJ2-1; D is ambiguous. Trimming removed 3 bases at V and 7 bases at J, with 13 bases between. Germline CDR1 SQVTM, CDR2 ANQGSEA. This CDR3 has 13 amino acids. The CDR3 DNA reads as TGCAGCGTTGATGGCAGCCTGGGGAATGAGCAGTTCTTC. Translation gives CSVDGSLGNEQFF.

In this sample, this clonotype turned up many times. V is TRBV4-3 and J is TRBJ2-1; no definite D call. CDR1 is LGHNA, CDR2 YSLEER, per germline. Trimming took 0 bases from V and 4 from J, leaving 4 bases between them. CDR3 length: 13 residues. CDR3 loop: CASSQDWYNEQFF. In DNA form, the CDR3 reads TGCGCCAGCAGCCAAGACTGGTACAATGAGCAGTTCTTC.

The chain carries TRBV5-4 and TRBJ2-1, with D maybe TRBD2 (6 bases). The CDR3 length is 16 residues. The ends were cut back, 0 bases at V and 2 bases at J, with 12 bases in the middle. Germline CDR1 reads SGHNT; CDR2 reads YYREEE (reference sequence). CDR3 bases: TGTGCCAGCAGCTTGGTTAGCGGAGGGCCCTACAATGAGCAGTTCTTC. Its translation: CASSLVSGGPYNEQFF.

This clonotype was observed a handful of times. The CDR3 nucleotides are TGTGCCATCAGTGAGTCGAATCGACAGCGAACTAGGGCCGGGGAGCTGTTTTTT. Its translation is CAISESNRQRTRAGELFF. The genes are TRBV10-3 and TRBJ2-2; D tentatively fits TRBD1 or TRBD2 (5 bases each). Germline loops: CDR1 ENHRY, CDR2 SYGVKD. CDR3 size: 18 residues. V was cut by 0 bases and J by 6 bases, with 20 bases left in between.